Listed below are T cell receptor beta chains from one sample, sequenced in a study of T cell clusters in autoimmune cytopenias. TCRdb reprocessed the multiplex PCR reads and keeps a single row for each CDR3 protein, giving no DNA. This specimen shows some 5,000 distinct CDR3 sequences; the ten leading clones hold about 7.6%. The data also belong to a second study, concerning T cell repertoires in aging, cancer and after chemotherapy.

Specimen: peripheral blood. The receptors originated from a human donor in good health. CDR3s include the opening cysteine and the closing phenylalanine or tryptophan. Some rows have no size entry. The others give once, few or many, or a class for an expanded clone.

CASSVMTGLYGYTF	medium-sized	TRBJ1-2	TRBV6-1
CASSSLGIGYEQYF	medium-sized	TRBJ2-7	TRBV12-3/TRBV12-4
CASSLRGGYSYTF	medium-sized	TRBJ1-2	TRBV5-4
CASSYQFEAFF	medium-sized	TRBJ1-1	TRBV6-5
CASSIARGLGEAFF	-	TRBJ1-1	TRBV19
CASSRRAVNTEAFF	-	TRBJ1-1	TRBV7-9
CASSRSMNTEAFF	-	TRBJ1-1	TRBV12-3/TRBV12-4
CASSPKHNSGANVLTF	-	TRBJ2-6	TRBV7-3
CASSPDRGSPLHF	medium-sized	TRBJ1-6	TRBV18
CASSTTRHTQYF	medium-sized	TRBJ2-3	TRBV19
CASSSLTTTGELFF	medium-sized	TRBJ2-2	TRBV5-6
CATSRDRRSYNSPLHF	-	TRBJ1-6	TRBV15
CASSYASGVGGYTF	medium-sized	TRBJ1-2	TRBV6-5
CASSMSRGVTDTQYF	-	TRBJ2-3	TRBV11-1
CASTQLPTNNEQFF	-	TRBJ2-1	TRBV5-1
CASSLSGTYNEQFF	medium-sized	TRBJ2-1	TRBV12-3/TRBV12-4
CSAPRGGSGNTIYF	-	TRBJ1-3	TRBV20-1
CASTPNRGRGYEQYF	medium-sized	TRBJ2-7	TRBV19
CATSRDQASSYNEQFF	medium-sized	TRBJ2-1	TRBV15
CASSEGLADNTGELFF	medium-sized	TRBJ2-2	TRBV6-4
CSASGSATPGGDTQYF	medium-sized	TRBJ2-3	TRBV20-1
CASSRHLGGTEAFF	medium-sized	TRBJ1-1	TRBV19
CASSVLTGFAYGYTF	medium-sized	TRBJ1-2	TRBV5-6
CASSDSGLRTDTQYF	medium-sized	TRBJ2-3	TRBV6-1
CASSPGQGEAFF	-	TRBJ1-1	TRBV12-3/TRBV12-4
CASSIWGYEQYF	medium-sized	TRBJ2-7	TRBV6-1
CASSAGTAKHNEQFF	medium-sized	TRBJ2-1	TRBV5-4
CASSIGAGPYNEQFF	medium-sized	TRBJ2-1	TRBV19
CSAERMTYNEQFF	-	TRBJ2-1	TRBV20-1
CASSLVLAFSTDTQYF	medium-sized	TRBJ2-3	TRBV12-3/TRBV12-4
CASSLDYYQSSYEQYF	-	TRBJ2-7	TRBV11-2
CASSFGQGEHEQFF	medium-sized	TRBJ2-1	TRBV5-1
CASSLELKGGELFF	medium-sized	TRBJ2-2	TRBV5-4
CASSYAETDSPLHF	medium-sized	TRBJ1-6	TRBV6-5
CASSPGQGAVNEQYF	medium-sized	TRBJ2-7	TRBV18
CASSSGQNLKLFF	medium-sized	TRBJ1-4	TRBV5-4